These 14 T cell receptor beta chains share one sample of origin, sequenced in a study of molecular identifiers for immune sequencing clone quantification. TCRdb called the PCR reads again in MiXCR, with one record for every CDR3 protein. Among 550,000 to 750,000 distinct CDR3 sequences listed, nearly 20% were seen once. Sequenced: naive CD8+ T cells from blood, with Jurkat cell RNA spiked in. Sample subset: FACS-sorted CD8+CD4-CCR7+CD45RA+ naive T cells. The source of these receptors is a human donor in good health. Some libraries in this study had Jurkat cell RNA spiked in.

This clonotype was seen at least ten times. V usage is TRBV27 and J usage is TRBJ2-7; the match to TRBD1 covers 12 bases. The germline gives CDR1 MNHEY, CDR2 SMNVEV (reference sequence). Trimming removed 6 bases from V and 4 bases from J; junction bases left unmatched: 13. CDR3 length equals 17 residues. CDR3 DNA sequence: TGTGCCAGCAGGCCTATCCCCCGGGACAGGGGGCTGTACGAGCAGTACTTC. Protein product: CASRPIPRDRGLYEQYF.

This clonotype has a count of ten or more. This sequence joins TRBV5-6 and TRBJ2-7; 8 positions agree with TRBD2. The CDR3 loop spans 14 amino acids. CDR1 and CDR2 (germline): SGHDT, YYEEEE. V dropped 4 bases and J dropped 5; count of bases not matched to a gene: 8. The DNA for the CDR3 is TGTGCCAGCAGCCTCTTAAGCGGGAGCCACGAGCAGTACTTC. Its translation is CASSLLSGSHEQYF.

This clonotype was counted ten times or more. V and J are TRBV4-1 and TRBJ1-1; 9 bases line up with TRBD1. Germline values: CDR1 MGHRA, CDR2 YSYEKL. V lost 3 bases to trimming and J lost 3 bases; unmatched junction nucleotides: 2. The CDR3 length is 14 residues. The CDR3 DNA follows: TGCGCCAGCAGCCAGGGACAGGGCCACACTGAAGCTTTCTTT. Residues: CASSQGQGHTEAFF.

This clonotype was seen at least ten times. The V gene is TRBV7-9, the J gene TRBJ1-1; the D gene is possibly TRBD1 (5 bases). The CDR3 runs 17 residues. Germline lookup yields CDR1 SEHNR and CDR2 FQNEAQ (reference sequence). V lost 2 bases, J lost 1 base, and 17 bases lay in between. CDR3 sequence reads: CASSLLTPKTANTEAFF. The CDR3 DNA follows: TGTGCCAGCAGCTTATTAACCCCTAAGACAGCGAACACTGAAGCTTTCTTT.

The CDR3 region is CASSYSIIGQYNEQFF. The CDR3 bases are TGTGCCAGCAGTTACTCTATCATAGGACAGTACAATGAGCAGTTCTTC. The V and J genes are TRBV6-5 and TRBJ2-1, with TRBD1 as a possible D gene (6 bases). Per the germline V gene, CDR1 is MNHEY and CDR2 is SVGAGI. CDR3 size: 16 residues. Trimming removed 0 bases at V and 4 bases at J, with 13 bases between.

The table lists this clonotype with many counts. The rearrangement joins TRBV4-3 to TRBJ2-2; 8 positions agree with TRBD2. J lost 4 bases, V lost 0 bases, and 4 bases had no gene match. This CDR3 comprises 16 residues. Germline V lookup: CDR1 LGHNA, CDR2 YSLEER. The CDR3: CASSQDRTSSTGELFF. The CDR3 region has the DNA TGCGCCAGCAGCCAAGACAGGACTAGCAGCACCGGGGAGCTGTTTTTT.

This clonotype has ten or more counts. The chain is built from TRBV7-2 and TRBJ1-1; D uncertain. V lost 5 bases, J lost 0 bases, and 13 bases lay in between. Germline CDR1 is SGHTA and CDR2 is FQGNSA. The CDR3 length is 15 residues. This CDR3 is CASSPTDGMNTEAFF. Here the CDR3 DNA reads TGTGCCAGCAGCCCAACTGACGGGATGAACACTGAAGCTTTCTTT.

In its sample, this clonotype was seen many times. The rearrangement joins TRBV5-4 to TRBJ2-7, with TRBD1 matching 8 bases. Germline CDR1 SGHNT, CDR2 YYREEE (reference sequence). The trim removed 4 bases at V and 5 bases at J, leaving 11 bases unmatched. This CDR3 has 15 residues. CDR3 DNA: TGTGCCAGCAGCGGAGGTGTAACAGGGGGAGACGAGCAGTACTTC. This gives the protein CASSGGVTGGDEQYF.

The sample holds many counts of this clonotype. The chain carries TRBV7-9 and TRBJ1-1; TRBD1 agrees at 9 bases. Germline CDR1 is SEHNR and CDR2 is FQNEAQ (reference sequence). V lost 7 bases, J lost 0 bases, and 12 bases stayed unmatched. The CDR3 has 17 amino acids. CDR3 protein: CASNPQGALAVNTEAFF. The CDR3 coding sequence is TGTGCCAGCAACCCACAGGGGGCCCTGGCAGTGAACACTGAAGCTTTCTTT.

As regards this clonotype: A read error may be the cause here, since a much bigger clone is one base away. This chain joins TRBV3-1 and TRBJ2-7, with a tentative D call TRBD1 (7 bases). Germline loops: CDR1 LGHDT, CDR2 YNNKEL (reference sequence). The CDR3 extends over 15 amino acids. The germline V and J ends were trimmed by 0 bases and 5 bases, with 14 bases remaining between them. CDR3: CASSQDFRGADEQYF. CDR3 nucleotide sequence: TGTGCCAGCAGCCAAGATTTCAGGGGGGCGGACGAGCAGTACTTC.

Of note for this clonotype: Since a much larger clone is just one base distant, this may be a read error. The rearrangement joins TRBV14 to TRBJ2-3; TRBD2 matches 10 bases. The V gene end was trimmed by 0 bases and the J gene end by 4 bases; junction bases not matched to a gene: 13. Germline CDR1 is SGHDN and CDR2 is FVKESK. The CDR3 extends over 19 amino acids. CDR3 DNA sequence: TGTGCCAGCAGCCAAGAATGGTCACAGCGGGGGGGCCCGGCAGATACGCAGTATTTT. Translating gives CASSQEWSQRGGPADTQYF.

This clonotype occurred many times. This rearrangement joins TRBV19 to TRBJ2-6, with D possibly called TRBD1 or TRBD2 (5 bases each). Germline values: CDR1 LNHDA, CDR2 SQIVND (reference sequence). The CDR3 covers 19 residues. V lost 6 bases, J lost 0 bases, and 21 bases lay in between. The CDR3 sequence: CASSLHGTDTLSGANVLTF. The CDR3 DNA sequence: TGTGCCAGTAGCCTACATGGGACCGACACCCTCTCTGGGGCCAACGTCCTGACTTTC.

Ten or more counts support this clonotype. The J gene is TRBJ2-7, the V gene TRBV28, with D possibly TRBD2 on 5 matching bases. CDR3 size: 14 residues. With 4 bases removed from V and 6 bases from J, the gap between germline ends came to 16 bases. The germline gives CDR1 MDHEN, CDR2 SYDVKM. The CDR3 is CASSSSDRTSEQYF. The CDR3 DNA sequence: TGTGCCAGCAGTTCCTCAGACCGGACTTCCGAGCAGTACTTC. Drawing the rest from reference TRBV28 and TRBJ2-7, the complete variable domain is DVKVTQSSRYLVKRTGEKVFLECVQDMDHENMFWYRQDPGLGLRLIYFSYDVKMKEKGDIPEGYSVSREKKERFSLILESASTNQTSMYLCASSSSDRTSEQYFGPGTRLTVT.

At least ten counts were recorded for this clonotype. This sequence joins TRBV6-5 and TRBJ2-7, with D possibly matching TRBD1 (6 bases). The CDR3 has 15 residues. Germline CDR1 reads MNHEY; CDR2 reads SVGAGI. V was shortened by 5 bases and J by 3 bases, with 17 bases between the two germline ends. CDR3 residues: CASSETGTPYYEQYF. The CDR3 DNA reads as TGTGCCAGCAGTGAAACCGGGACACCGTACTACGAGCAGTACTTC.